Below are 17 T cell receptor beta chains sequenced from a single sample in a study of blood T cells in healthy people across ages. A second about 7 to 11 cycle PCR used barcoded and J-beta primers. TCRdb passed the 5' RACE reads through MiXCR, listing each CDR3 protein once. The sample includes 1.2 million to 1.5 million distinct CDR3 sequences, 42% of them seen just once. The specimen sequenced was blood. These receptors all come from a woman under 30 in good health.

The rearrangement uses TRBV10-3 and TRBJ2-1; D is possibly TRBD1 (7 bases). V was pared by 4 bases and J by 0 bases, with 13 bases between. Germline CDR1 is ENHRY and CDR2 is SYGVKD. This CDR3 has 16 residues. The CDR3 sequence: CAISGTQGGSYNEQFF. For the CDR3, the DNA is TGTGCCATCAGTGGAACCCAGGGGGGCTCCTACAATGAGCAGTTCTTC.

The V gene is TRBV5-6, the J gene TRBJ1-3, with D perhaps TRBD1 (5 bases). This CDR3 comprises 18 residues. Trimming cost V 4 bases and J 0 bases, with 20 bases left between them. Germline V gene lookup returns CDR1 SGHDT and CDR2 YYEEEE. In nucleotides, the CDR3 is TGTGCCAGCAGCCCCAATGGTCAGGGCAGAGGCTCTGGAAACACCATATATTTT. Residues: CASSPNGQGRGSGNTIYF.

For this clonotype: Lacking the conserved final phenylalanine or tryptophan, this CDR3 likely reflects a read error. The chain carries TRBV7-2 and TRBJ1-1; D unclear. This CDR3 has 17 amino acids. The V end was cut by 1 base, the J end by 4 bases, with 19 bases between. In germline, CDR1 is SGHTA, CDR2 FQGNSA. CDR3 sequence reads: CASSLEVLSGRITEAFV. The CDR3 bases are TGTGCCAGCAGCTTAGAGGTCTTGTCGGGGAGAATCACTGAAGCTTTCGTT.

The rearrangement joins TRBV4-2 to TRBJ2-1, with 10 bases identical to TRBD2. This CDR3 spans 16 amino acids. V lost 3 bases to trimming and J lost 5 bases; unmatched junction nucleotides: 7. In germline, CDR1 is LGHNA, CDR2 YNFKEQ. The CDR3 DNA sequence: TGTGCCAGCAGCCAGCTACTAGCGGGGACTAACAATGAGCAGTTCTTC. Its translation: CASSQLLAGTNNEQFF.

This clonotype was seen a handful of times. The J gene is TRBJ1-2, the V gene TRBV29-1; D might be TRBD1 (5 bases). This CDR3 has 13 residues. V was trimmed by 5 bases and J by 2 bases, leaving 12 bases between them. Germline assignment: CDR1 SQVTM and CDR2 ANQGSEA. The CDR3 DNA is TGCAGCGTTAACGACAGAGAAAACTATGGCTACACCTTC. Translated, it gives CSVNDRENYGYTF.

This clonotype was seen ten or more times. The rearrangement links TRBV10-3 to TRBJ2-7; D unclear. Trimming took 0 bases from V and 6 from J, leaving 15 bases between them. Germline V gene lookup returns CDR1 ENHRY and CDR2 SYGVKD. The CDR3 spans 15 residues. The CDR3 spells CAISESVASHLEQYF. CDR3 DNA sequence: TGTGCCATCAGTGAGTCAGTGGCGTCTCACCTCGAGCAGTACTTC.

This clonotype turned up a few times. This rearrangement joins TRBV7-2 to TRBJ2-3; no definite D call. CDR3 length equals 14 residues. The V gene's germline CDR1 is SGHTA and CDR2 FQGNSA. V was shortened by 5 bases and J by 2 bases, with 11 bases between the two germline ends. Here the CDR3 DNA reads TGTGCCAGCAGCGGCGTCCCCACCACAGATACGCAGTATTTT. Translated, it gives CASSGVPTTDTQYF.

Note on this clonotype: With a much larger clone just one base away, this may be a read error. The chain has TRBV20-1 and TRBJ1-1; no firm D call. The V gene's germline CDR1 is DFQATT and CDR2 SNEGSKA (reference sequence). Trimming took off 2 bases at V and 3 bases at J, with 4 bases between the two ends. CDR3 size: 11 residues. CDR3 DNA sequence: TGCAGTGCTAGATGGGACACTGAAGCTTTCTTT. This encodes CSARWDTEAFF.

This clonotype has more than one count but fewer than ten. This chain joins TRBV7-2 and TRBJ2-3; D is perhaps TRBD2 (5 bases). V was pared by 0 bases and J by 0 bases, with 13 bases between. The CDR3 has 17 residues. Germline V gives CDR1 SGHTA, CDR2 FQGNSA. The CDR3 protein is CASSLAVLGGSTDTQYF. CDR3 DNA: TGTGCCAGCAGCTTAGCGGTTCTAGGCGGGAGCACAGATACGCAGTATTTT.

The V call is TRBV5-1, the J call TRBJ2-6; D is ambiguous. Trimming left V 4 bases short and J 0 bases short, with 8 bases between. Germline V gene lookup returns CDR1 SGHRS and CDR2 YFSETQ. CDR3 length: 15 amino acids. CDR3 bases: TGCGCCAGCAGCGATGACACCTCTGGGGCCAACGTCCTGACTTTC. Protein: CASSDDTSGANVLTF.

This clonotype was observed a few times. The V and J genes are TRBV27 and TRBJ2-7; 9 nucleotides agree with TRBD2. V was pared by 0 bases and J by 7 bases, with 7 bases of the junction left unmatched. CDR1 and CDR2 from the germline V gene are MNHEY and SMNVEV (reference sequence). This CDR3 has 15 residues. CDR3 residues: CASSLSAGGLNEQYF. CDR3 nucleotide sequence: TGTGCCAGCAGTTTATCGGCGGGGGGGCTAAATGAGCAGTACTTC.

The V and J genes are TRBV7-9 and TRBJ2-3; 7 bases agree with TRBD2. CDR3 length: 16 residues. Germline values: CDR1 SEHNR, CDR2 FQNEAQ (reference sequence). Trimming took 5 bases from V and 2 from J; bases not matched to a gene: 10. CDR3 nucleotide sequence: TGTGCCAGCAGCCGGGGCGGGGGAGGGACCACAGATACGCAGTATTTT. Protein: CASSRGGGGTTDTQYF.

There are a few counts of this clonotype. The rearrangement joins TRBV20-1 to TRBJ2-5; 9 bases fit TRBD2. The CDR3 is made up of 13 amino acids. Germline assignment: CDR1 DFQATT and CDR2 SNEGSKA (reference sequence). Losses at the gene ends were 5 bases for V and 4 bases for J; bases not matched to a gene: 5. CDR3 nucleotides: TGCAGTGCTCCAGCGGGGGGTGGAGAGACCCAGTACTTC. It codes for CSAPAGGGETQYF.

This clonotype was counted between two and nine times. The CDR3 DNA sequence: TGTGCCAGCCAATACTTGACAGGGGATACCTACGAGCAGTACTTC. It yields the protein CASQYLTGDTYEQYF. The chain combines TRBV2 with TRBJ2-7; 8 bases are shared with TRBD1. This CDR3 has 15 amino acids. After removal of 8 bases from V and 2 bases from J, the junction contained 11 bases not matched to a gene. Germline CDR1 and CDR2: SNHLY and FYNNEI. Using reference TRBV2 and TRBJ2-7 for the parts outside the CDR3, the full variable domain is EPEVTQTPSHQVTQMGQEVILRCVPISNHLYFYWYRQILGQKVEFLVSFYNNEISEKSEIFDDQFSVERPDGSNFTLKIRSTKLEDSAMYFCASQYLTGDTYEQYFGPGTRLTVT.

CDR3 region: CASSELAGGRDTQYF. CDR3 in DNA: TGTGCCAGCAGTGAACTAGCGGGGGGACGAGATACGCAGTATTTT. The rearrangement links TRBV2 to TRBJ2-3, with 11 bases identical to TRBD2. The germline V gene has CDR1 SNHLY and CDR2 FYNNEI. Trimming took 2 bases from V and 5 from J; bases not matched to a gene: 3. The CDR3 runs to 15 residues.

This chain joins TRBV11-3 and TRBJ2-7, with D maybe TRBD2 (6 bases). Germline CDR1 reads SGHNT; CDR2 reads YENEEA. V gave up 5 bases and J gave up 5 bases, with 16 bases separating them. This CDR3 is 14 amino acids long. In DNA form, the CDR3 reads TGTGCCAGCAGCCTTACAGGAGGGAACGACGAGCAGTACTTC. It specifies CASSLTGGNDEQYF.

This chain uses TRBV9 with TRBJ2-7, with D tentatively TRBD2 (6 bases). The CDR3 spans 15 residues. Germline assignment: CDR1 SGDLS and CDR2 YYNGEE. Trimming removed 2 bases from V and 3 bases from J, with 15 bases in between. The CDR3 reads CASSVGIADNYEQYF. The CDR3 DNA is TGTGCCAGCAGCGTGGGAATAGCGGATAACTACGAGCAGTACTTC.